Listed here are 3 T cell receptor beta chains from one sample, sequenced in a study of regulatory T cells in long-lasting Graves disease. Stated time point: newly diagnosed GD, antithyroid drugs for less than 3 months. The TCR library was made from RNA that had been extracted from PBMCs in TRIzol. To make TCR beta libraries, researchers used iRepertoire HTBI primers and Arm-PCR of CDR3 regions. TCRdb re-derived calls from the multiplex PCR reads in MiXCR, one entry per CDR3 protein. The sample has more than 450,000 distinct CDR3 sequences, 15% to 20% seen once. The data were also submitted as part of a second study, on T cells in Graves' hyperthyroidism and ophthalmopathy.

The sample was peripheral blood mononuclear cells (PBMCs), taken at new diagnosis, from a patient treated with antithyroid drugs. Every receptor here comes from a man aged 40-49 years with Graves disease.

The chain is built from TRBV4-2 and TRBJ2-1; D may be TRBD2 (5 bases). Germline CDR1 and CDR2: LGHNA and YNFKEQ. This CDR3 comprises 13 residues. V lost 7 bases, J lost 6 bases, and 13 bases lay in between. CDR3 in amino acids: CASIGGKGNEQFF. DNA of the CDR3: TGTGCCAGCATAGGAGGAAAGGGCAATGAGCAGTTCTTC.

This clonotype was detected many times. The chain links TRBV5-1 to TRBJ2-1; 14 nucleotides match TRBD2. The V gene's germline CDR1 is SGHRS and CDR2 YFSETQ. This CDR3 contains 18 residues. The ends lost 3 bases at V and 2 bases at J; junction bases unmatched: 7. The CDR3 sequence: CASSSRGLAGVPYNEQFF. The CDR3, as DNA: TGCGCCAGCAGCTCACGGGGACTAGCGGGGGTCCCCTACAATGAGCAGTTCTTC.

This clonotype was seen ten or more times. This sequence joins TRBV2 and TRBJ2-2; possibly TRBD1 or TRBD2 for D (6 bases each). The CDR3 consists of 15 residues. V was shortened by 4 bases and J by 2 bases, with 11 bases between the two germline ends. Germline V gene lookup returns CDR1 SNHLY and CDR2 FYNNEI. The CDR3 DNA is TGTGCCAGCAGTGTAGGGGGAGGTAACACCGGGGAGCTGTTTTTT. Its translation: CASSVGGGNTGELFF.